The 15 T cell receptor beta chains below were found in one sample sequenced in a study of blood T cell repertoires in COVID-19 (TCRdb year 2020). The protocol used for the library was the immunoSEQ multiplex PCR assay. The table comes from immuneACCESS by way of TCRdb, which keeps in-frame sequences with V and J called. Part of the clones is missing from these tables; in studies checked, under half for an unresolved V gene and the rest for unknown reasons. The sample contains some 190,000 clones, about 88% of them found a single time. 20% to 25% of the sample comes from the top ten. The specimen sequenced was PBMCs or T cells enriched from blood (not recorded which). Every receptor here comes from a woman between 40 and 50 years old in a cohort exposed to, infected with or recovered from COVID-19 (not recorded which).

J is TRBJ2-1 and V is TRBV11-2; 10 positions agree with TRBD1. Germline trimming cut 7 bases from V and 8 bases from J; bases unmatched to any gene: 5. The CDR3 covers 13 residues. CDR1 SGHAT and CDR2 FQNNGV come from the germline V gene. CDR3 sequence reads: CASTGQGEDEQFF. CDR3 nucleotide sequence: TGTGCCAGCACCGGACAGGGGGAGGATGAGCAGTTCTTC.

The chain carries TRBV7-9 and TRBJ1-1, with a tentative D call TRBD1 (5 bases). This CDR3 is built from 13 residues. V lost 2 bases and J 4 bases, leaving 8 bases between the germline ends. The germline V gene has CDR1 SEHNR and CDR2 FQNEAQ (reference sequence). CDR3 DNA sequence: TGTGCCAGCAGCTTATCGGGGGGCACTGAAGCTTTCTTT. Translated, it gives CASSLSGGTEAFF.

The chain carries TRBV4-1 and TRBJ1-1, with 7 nucleotides matching TRBD1. The V segment lost 2 bases and the J segment 7 bases; nucleotides outside the gene matches: 10. CDR3 length equals 15 residues. The germline V gene encodes CDR1 MGHRA and CDR2 YSYEKL. The CDR3 bases are TGCGCCAGCAGCCAACCGCACAGGGGATCGTATGAAGCTTTCTTT. Translated, it gives CASSQPHRGSYEAFF.

This rearrangement joins TRBV9 to TRBJ2-1; D possibly corresponds to TRBD1 (6 bases). Per germline, CDR1 SGDLS and CDR2 YYNGEE. Trimming removed 3 bases from V and 6 bases from J, with 10 bases in between. This CDR3 has 13 amino acids. Here the CDR3 reads CASSGRGFNEQFF. The CDR3 bases are TGTGCCAGCAGCGGAAGGGGGTTCAATGAGCAGTTCTTC.

V gene TRBV9 combines with J gene TRBJ2-2, with 12 bases aligning to TRBD2. Trimming at V came to 4 bases and at J to 4 bases, leaving 5 bases not matched to a gene. This CDR3 has 16 residues. Germline assignment: CDR1 SGDLS and CDR2 YYNGEE. CDR3 sequence reads: CASSRTSGMGTGELFF. DNA for the CDR3: TGTGCCAGCAGCCGGACTAGCGGGATGGGCACCGGGGAGCTGTTTTTT.

The table lists this clone with a count of one. This chain connects TRBV7-6 to TRBJ2-1; the match to TRBD2 covers 10 bases. Trimming removed 5 bases from V and 9 bases from J; junction bases left unmatched: 4. This CDR3 contains 13 residues. CDR1 SGHVS and CDR2 FNYEAQ come from the germline V gene. CDR3 sequence: CASSAVAGGEQFF. The CDR3 DNA follows: TGTGCCAGCAGCGCAGTAGCGGGAGGTGAGCAGTTCTTC.

This clone was seen a handful of times. The chain joins TRBV21-1 to TRBJ2-7; TRBD1, the table's D call, was not compared with the DNA. TRBV21-1 corresponds to a pseudogene. The CDR3 spans 18 residues. The CDR3 bases are TGTGCCAGCAGCAAAGAGGACAGGGGGCGCCATTCCCCCTTCGAGCAGTACTTC. Encoded protein: CASSKEDRGRHSPFEQYF.

The V and J genes are TRBV11-2 and TRBJ1-2, with D hard to call. In germline, CDR1 is SGHAT, CDR2 FQNNGV. CDR3 length equals 13 residues. The V end lost 8 bases, the J end lost 6 bases, and 16 bases lay between the germline ends. CDR3 bases: TGTGCCAGCGGCACGGGGATAGTACATGGCTACACCTTC. Translated, it gives CASGTGIVHGYTF.

The rearrangement joins TRBV6-5 to TRBJ1-1; 10 bases align to TRBD1. Trimming cost V 1 base and J 4 bases; bases outside gene matches: 3. The germline gives CDR1 MNHEY, CDR2 SVGAGI. The CDR3 loop spans 15 amino acids. Here the CDR3 DNA reads TGTGCCAGCAGTTACTTGGACAGGGGGGGCACTGAAGCTTTCTTT. Its translation is CASSYLDRGGTEAFF.

This chain joins TRBV14 and TRBJ1-1; D gene unclear. Germline CDR1 SGHDN, CDR2 FVKESK. The CDR3 length is 11 residues. V lost 6 bases and J 3 bases, leaving 5 bases between the germline ends. This CDR3 reads CASSPYTEAFF. CDR3 DNA sequence: TGTGCCAGCAGTCCGTACACTGAAGCTTTCTTT.

The CDR3 protein is CASSQAGTGDSREAFF. For the CDR3, the DNA is TGTGCCAGCAGCCAAGCCGGGACAGGGGATTCCCGGGAAGCTTTCTTT. V gene TRBV4-2 combines with J gene TRBJ1-1, with 10 bases lining up with TRBD1. This CDR3 spans 16 amino acids. CDR1 is LGHNA and CDR2 is YNFKEQ in the germline V gene. The junction had 10 bases not matched to a gene; V was cut back by 1 base and J by 8 bases.

The chain joins TRBV27 to TRBJ2-1; unclear D gene. The V and J ends lost 3 bases and 3 bases respectively, with 6 bases between them. In germline, CDR1 is MNHEY, CDR2 SMNVEV (reference sequence). The CDR3 is 13 amino acids. The CDR3 bases are TGTGCCAGCAGTTTTCAAAACTACAATGAGCAGTTCTTC. Translated: CASSFQNYNEQFF.

CDR3 nucleotide sequence: TGCGCCAGCAGCCAACGGACAGGATGGGCTAATGAAAAACTGTTTTTT. Its protein product is CASSQRTGWANEKLFF. The chain employs TRBV4-1 and TRBJ1-4; 7 nucleotides line up with TRBD1. J was trimmed by 3 bases and V by 2 bases; bases with no gene match: 6. Germline V CDR1 and CDR2: MGHRA, YSYEKL. The CDR3 contains 16 residues.

This clone was picked up a small number of times. The chain joins TRBV10-2 to TRBJ2-7; a possible D gene is TRBD2 (6 bases). The CDR3 is made up of 12 amino acids. Trimming pared 5 bases from V and 7 bases from J, leaving 12 bases between. The germline V gene has CDR1 WSHSY and CDR2 SAAADI. Here the CDR3 DNA reads TGCGCCAGCAGTTGGGTTAGCGGAGAGCAGTACTTC. This gives the protein CASSWVSGEQYF.

The V and J genes are TRBV6-5 and TRBJ1-3; D gene uncertain. The V gene's germline CDR1 is MNHEY and CDR2 SVGAGI. This CDR3 spans 13 amino acids. Trimming shortened V by 4 bases and J by 0 bases, and 4 bases separated the two germline ends. CDR3 nucleotides: TGTGCCAGCAGTTCTTCCTCTGGAAACACCATATATTTT. It encodes CASSSSSGNTIYF.